The source of this TCR beta chain is a study of blood T cell repertoires in COVID-19. On the study more broadly: COVID-19 samples, acute and convalescent, were from the United States, Italy and Spain. T cells, B-cell-depleted T cells, or PBMCs supplied cDNA or gDNA.

Seattle patients were enrolled during active infection and followed longitudinally. As originally analysed: By means of reference gene primer amplification, nucleated cell counts were estimated. The method was immunoSEQ multiplex PCR; TCRdb's version includes in-frame clones alone and lacks a portion of them. From that table come the V and J calls and clone size; the DNA was used to work out D and trimming. The sample includes just over 300,000 clones, just under 90% of them seen just once. This clone was seen only once. V was pared by 5 bases and J by 6 bases, with 11 bases between. The CDR3 runs 14 residues. Germline lookup yields CDR1 LNHDA and CDR2 SQIVND (reference sequence).

The sample comprised peripheral blood. The receptor was isolated from a woman younger than 45 with COVID-19, enrolled during active disease. The chain links TRBV19 to TRBJ1-6, with D possibly TRBD1 on 6 matching bases. CDR3 protein: CASSSGTSNSPLHF. DNA of the CDR3: TGTGCCAGTAGTTCCGGGACAAGTAATTCACCCCTCCACTTT.